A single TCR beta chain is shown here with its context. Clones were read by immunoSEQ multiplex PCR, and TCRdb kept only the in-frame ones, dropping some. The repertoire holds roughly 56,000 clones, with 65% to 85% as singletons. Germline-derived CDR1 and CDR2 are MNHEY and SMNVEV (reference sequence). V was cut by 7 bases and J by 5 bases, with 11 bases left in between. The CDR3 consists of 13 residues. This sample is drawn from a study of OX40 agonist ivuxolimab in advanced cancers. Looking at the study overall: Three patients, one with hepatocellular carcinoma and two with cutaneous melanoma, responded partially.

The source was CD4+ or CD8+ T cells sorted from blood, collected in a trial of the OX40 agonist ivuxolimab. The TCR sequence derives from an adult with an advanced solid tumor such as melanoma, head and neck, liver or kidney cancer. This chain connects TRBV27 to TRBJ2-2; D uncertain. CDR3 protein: CASNSLGTGELFF. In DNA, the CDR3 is TGTGCCAGCAATTCTCTCGGGACCGGGGAGCTGTTTTTT.